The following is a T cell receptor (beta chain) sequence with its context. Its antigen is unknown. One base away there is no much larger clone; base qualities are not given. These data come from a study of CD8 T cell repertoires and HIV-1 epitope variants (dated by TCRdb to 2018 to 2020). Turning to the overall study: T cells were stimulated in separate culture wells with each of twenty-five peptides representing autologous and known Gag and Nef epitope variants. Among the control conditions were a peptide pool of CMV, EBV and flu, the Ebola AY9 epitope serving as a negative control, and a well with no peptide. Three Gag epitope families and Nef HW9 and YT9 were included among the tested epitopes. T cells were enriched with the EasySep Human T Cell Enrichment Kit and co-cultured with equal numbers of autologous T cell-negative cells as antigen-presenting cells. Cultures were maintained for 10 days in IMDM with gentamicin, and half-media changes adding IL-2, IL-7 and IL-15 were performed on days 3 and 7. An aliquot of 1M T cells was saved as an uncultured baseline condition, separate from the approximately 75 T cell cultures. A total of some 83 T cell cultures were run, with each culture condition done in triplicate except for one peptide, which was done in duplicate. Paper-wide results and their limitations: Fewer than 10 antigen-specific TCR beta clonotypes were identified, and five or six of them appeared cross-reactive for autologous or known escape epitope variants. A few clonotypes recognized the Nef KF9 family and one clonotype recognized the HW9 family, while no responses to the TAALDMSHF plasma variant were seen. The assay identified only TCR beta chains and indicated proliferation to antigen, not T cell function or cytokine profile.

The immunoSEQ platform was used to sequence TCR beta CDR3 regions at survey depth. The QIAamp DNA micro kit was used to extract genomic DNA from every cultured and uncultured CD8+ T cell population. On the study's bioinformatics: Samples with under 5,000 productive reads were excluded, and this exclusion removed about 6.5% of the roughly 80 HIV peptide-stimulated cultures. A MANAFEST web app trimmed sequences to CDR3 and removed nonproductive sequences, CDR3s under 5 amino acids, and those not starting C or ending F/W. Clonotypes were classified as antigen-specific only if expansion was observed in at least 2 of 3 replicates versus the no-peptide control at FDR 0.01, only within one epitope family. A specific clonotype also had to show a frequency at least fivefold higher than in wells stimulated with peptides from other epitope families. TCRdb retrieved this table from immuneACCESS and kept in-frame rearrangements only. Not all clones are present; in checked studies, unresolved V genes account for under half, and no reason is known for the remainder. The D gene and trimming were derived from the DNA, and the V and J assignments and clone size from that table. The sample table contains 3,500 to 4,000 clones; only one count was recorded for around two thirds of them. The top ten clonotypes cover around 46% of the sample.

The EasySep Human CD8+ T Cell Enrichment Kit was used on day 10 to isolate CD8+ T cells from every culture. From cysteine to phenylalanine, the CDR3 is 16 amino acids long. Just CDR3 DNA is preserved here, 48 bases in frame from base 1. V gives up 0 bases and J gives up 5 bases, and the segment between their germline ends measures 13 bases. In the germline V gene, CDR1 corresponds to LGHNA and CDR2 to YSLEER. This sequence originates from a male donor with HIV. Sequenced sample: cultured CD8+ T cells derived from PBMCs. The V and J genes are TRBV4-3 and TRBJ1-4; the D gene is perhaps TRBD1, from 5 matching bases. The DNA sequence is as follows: TGCGCCAGCAGCCAAGATAAGGCAGGGTTAAATGAAAAACTGTTTTTT. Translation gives CASSQDKAGLNEKLFF.